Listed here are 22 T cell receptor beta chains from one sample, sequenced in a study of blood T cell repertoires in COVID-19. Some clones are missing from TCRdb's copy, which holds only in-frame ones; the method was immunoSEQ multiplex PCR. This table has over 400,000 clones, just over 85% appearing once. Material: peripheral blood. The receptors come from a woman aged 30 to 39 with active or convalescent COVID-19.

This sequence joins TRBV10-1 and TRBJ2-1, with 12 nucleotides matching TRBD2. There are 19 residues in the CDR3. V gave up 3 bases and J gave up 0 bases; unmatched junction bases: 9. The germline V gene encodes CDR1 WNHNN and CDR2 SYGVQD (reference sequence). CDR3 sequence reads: CASSDLLAGGLSSYNEQFF. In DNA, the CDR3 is TGCGCCAGCAGTGACCTACTAGCGGGGGGCCTAAGCTCCTACAATGAGCAGTTCTTC.

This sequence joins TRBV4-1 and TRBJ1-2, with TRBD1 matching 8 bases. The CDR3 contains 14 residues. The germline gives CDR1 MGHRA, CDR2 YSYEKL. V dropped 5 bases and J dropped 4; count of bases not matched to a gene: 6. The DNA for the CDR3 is TGCGCCAGCAGCTCCCGGACAGGGACCTATGGCTACACCTTC. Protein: CASSSRTGTYGYTF.

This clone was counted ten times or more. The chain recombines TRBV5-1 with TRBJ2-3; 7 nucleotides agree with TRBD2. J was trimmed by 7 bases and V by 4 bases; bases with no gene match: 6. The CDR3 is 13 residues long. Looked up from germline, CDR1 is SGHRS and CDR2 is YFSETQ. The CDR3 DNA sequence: TGCGCCAGCAGCAAGGGGCGGGAGTATACGCAGTATTTT. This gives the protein CASSKGREYTQYF. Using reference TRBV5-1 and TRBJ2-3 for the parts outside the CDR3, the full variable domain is KAGVTQTPRYLIKTRGQQVTLSCSPISGHRSVSWYQQTPGQGLQFLFEYFSETQRNKGNFPGRFSGRQFSNSRSEMNVSTLELGDSALYLCASSKGREYTQYFGPGTRLTVL.

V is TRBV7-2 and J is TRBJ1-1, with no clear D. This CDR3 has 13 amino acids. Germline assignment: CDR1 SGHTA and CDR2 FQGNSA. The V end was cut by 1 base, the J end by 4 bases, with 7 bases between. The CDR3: CASSLGGRTEAFF. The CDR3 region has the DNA TGTGCCAGCAGCTTAGGAGGTCGCACTGAAGCTTTCTTT. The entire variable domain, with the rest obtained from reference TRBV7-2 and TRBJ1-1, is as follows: GAGVSQSPSNKVTEKGKDVELRCDPISGHTALYWYRQSLGQGLEFLIYFQGNSAPDKSGLPSDRFSAERTGGSVSTLTIQRTQQEDSAVYLCASSLGGRTEAFFGQGTRLTVV.

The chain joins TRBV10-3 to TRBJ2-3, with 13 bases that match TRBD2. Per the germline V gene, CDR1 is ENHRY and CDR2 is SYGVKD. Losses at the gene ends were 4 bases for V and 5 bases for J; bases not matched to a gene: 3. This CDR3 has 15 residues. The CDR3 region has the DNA TGTGCCATCAGTGGGACTAGCGGGGGAGGAGATACGCAGTATTTT. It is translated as CAISGTSGGGDTQYF.

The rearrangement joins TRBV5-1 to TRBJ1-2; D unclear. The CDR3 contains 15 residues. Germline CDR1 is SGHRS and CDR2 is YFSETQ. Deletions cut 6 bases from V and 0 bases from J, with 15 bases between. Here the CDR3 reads CASNETPGTNYGYTF. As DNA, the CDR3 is TGCGCCAGCAACGAAACCCCCGGGACTAACTATGGCTACACCTTC. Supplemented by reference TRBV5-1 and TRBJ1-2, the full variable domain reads KAGVTQTPRYLIKTRGQQVTLSCSPISGHRSVSWYQQTPGQGLQFLFEYFSETQRNKGNFPGRFSGRQFSNSRSEMNVSTLELGDSALYLCASNETPGTNYGYTFGSGTRLTVV.

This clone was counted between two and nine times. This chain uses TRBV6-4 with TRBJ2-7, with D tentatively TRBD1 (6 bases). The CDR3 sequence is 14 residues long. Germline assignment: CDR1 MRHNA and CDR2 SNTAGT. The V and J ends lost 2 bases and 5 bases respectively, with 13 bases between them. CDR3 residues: CASSDSMDSHEQYF. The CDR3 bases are TGTGCCAGCAGTGACAGCATGGACAGTCACGAGCAGTACTTC.

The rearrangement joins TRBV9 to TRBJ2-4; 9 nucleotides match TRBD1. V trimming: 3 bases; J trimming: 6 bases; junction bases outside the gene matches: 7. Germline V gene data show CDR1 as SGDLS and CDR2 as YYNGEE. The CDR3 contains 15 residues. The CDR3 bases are TGTGCCAGCAGCGAGGGGGGACAGGGTAGAAACATTCAGTACTTC. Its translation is CASSEGGQGRNIQYF.

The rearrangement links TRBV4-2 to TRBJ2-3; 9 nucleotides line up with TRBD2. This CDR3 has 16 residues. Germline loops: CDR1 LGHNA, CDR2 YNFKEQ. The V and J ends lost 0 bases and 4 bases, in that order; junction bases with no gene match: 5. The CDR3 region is CASSQDQLAGADTQYF. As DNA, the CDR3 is TGTGCCAGCAGCCAAGATCAACTAGCGGGTGCAGATACGCAGTATTTT.

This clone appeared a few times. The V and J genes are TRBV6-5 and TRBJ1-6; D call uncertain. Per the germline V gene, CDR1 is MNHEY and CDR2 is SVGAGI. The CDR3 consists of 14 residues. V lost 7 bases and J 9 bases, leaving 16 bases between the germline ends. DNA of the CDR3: TGTGCCAGCAACGAATGGGGAGTGGGTTCACCCCTCCACTTT. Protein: CASNEWGVGSPLHF.

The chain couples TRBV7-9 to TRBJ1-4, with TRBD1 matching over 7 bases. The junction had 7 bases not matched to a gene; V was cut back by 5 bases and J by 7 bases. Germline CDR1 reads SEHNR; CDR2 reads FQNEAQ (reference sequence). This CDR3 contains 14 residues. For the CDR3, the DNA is TGTGCCAGCAGCCCGACAGGGACGAGTGAAAAACTGTTTTTT. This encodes CASSPTGTSEKLFF.

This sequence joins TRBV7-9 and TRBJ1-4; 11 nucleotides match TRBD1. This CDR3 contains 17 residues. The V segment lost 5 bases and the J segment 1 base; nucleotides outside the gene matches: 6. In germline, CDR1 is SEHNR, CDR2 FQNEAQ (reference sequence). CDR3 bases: TGTGCCAGCAGCAAACCCGGGACAGGGGGAACTAATGAAAAACTGTTTTTT. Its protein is CASSKPGTGGTNEKLFF.

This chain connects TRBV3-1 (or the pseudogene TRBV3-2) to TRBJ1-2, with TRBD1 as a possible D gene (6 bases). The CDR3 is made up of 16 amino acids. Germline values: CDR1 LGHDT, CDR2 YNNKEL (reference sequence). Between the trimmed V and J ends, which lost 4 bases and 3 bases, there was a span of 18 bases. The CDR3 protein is CASSRATGYRDYGYTF. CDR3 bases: TGTGCCAGCAGCCGAGCCACAGGGTATCGGGACTATGGCTACACCTTC.

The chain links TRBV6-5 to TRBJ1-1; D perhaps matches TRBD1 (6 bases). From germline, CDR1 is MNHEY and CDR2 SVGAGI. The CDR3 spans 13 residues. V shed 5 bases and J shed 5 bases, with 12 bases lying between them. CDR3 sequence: CASSHRDWTEAFF. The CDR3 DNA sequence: TGTGCCAGCAGTCACAGGGATTGGACTGAAGCTTTCTTT.

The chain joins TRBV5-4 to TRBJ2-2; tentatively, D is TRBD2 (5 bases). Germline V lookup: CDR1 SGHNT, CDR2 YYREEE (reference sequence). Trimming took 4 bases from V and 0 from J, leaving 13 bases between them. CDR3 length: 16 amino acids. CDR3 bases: TGTGCCAGCAGCCCCAAAAACGGGGCGAACACCGGGGAGCTGTTTTTT. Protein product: CASSPKNGANTGELFF.

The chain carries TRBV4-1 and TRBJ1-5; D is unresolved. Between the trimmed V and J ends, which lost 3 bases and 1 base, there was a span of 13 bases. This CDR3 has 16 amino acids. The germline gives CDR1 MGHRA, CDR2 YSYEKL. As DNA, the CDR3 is TGCGCCAGCAGCCACGGACTGGGGAGGAGCAATCAGCCCCAGCATTTT. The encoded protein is CASSHGLGRSNQPQHF.

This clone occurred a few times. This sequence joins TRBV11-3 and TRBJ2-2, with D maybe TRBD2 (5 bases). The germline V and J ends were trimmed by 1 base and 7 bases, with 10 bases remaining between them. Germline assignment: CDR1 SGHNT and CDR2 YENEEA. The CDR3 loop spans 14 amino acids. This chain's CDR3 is CASSLVTEGGELFF. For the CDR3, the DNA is TGTGCCAGCAGCTTAGTGACCGAGGGCGGGGAGCTGTTTTTT.

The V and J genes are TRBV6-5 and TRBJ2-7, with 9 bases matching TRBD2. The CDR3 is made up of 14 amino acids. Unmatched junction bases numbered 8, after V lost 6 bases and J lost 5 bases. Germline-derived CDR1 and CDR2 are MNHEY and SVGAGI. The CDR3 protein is CASRSAGGPHEQYF. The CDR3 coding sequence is TGTGCCAGCAGGAGTGCGGGAGGGCCCCACGAGCAGTACTTC.

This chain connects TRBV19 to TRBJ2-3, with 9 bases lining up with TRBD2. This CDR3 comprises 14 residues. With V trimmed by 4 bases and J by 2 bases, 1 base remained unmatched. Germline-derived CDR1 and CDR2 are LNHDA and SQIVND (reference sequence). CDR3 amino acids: CASSTSGNTDTQYF. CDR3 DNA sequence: TGTGCCAGTAGTACTAGCGGGAACACAGATACGCAGTATTTT.

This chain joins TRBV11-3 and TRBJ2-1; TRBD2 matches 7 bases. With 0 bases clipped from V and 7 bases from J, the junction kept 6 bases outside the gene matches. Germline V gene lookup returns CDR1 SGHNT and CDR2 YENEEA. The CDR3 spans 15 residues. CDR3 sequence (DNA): TGTGCCAGCAGCTTAGATGGACTAGATTCAAATGAGCAGTTCTTC. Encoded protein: CASSLDGLDSNEQFF.

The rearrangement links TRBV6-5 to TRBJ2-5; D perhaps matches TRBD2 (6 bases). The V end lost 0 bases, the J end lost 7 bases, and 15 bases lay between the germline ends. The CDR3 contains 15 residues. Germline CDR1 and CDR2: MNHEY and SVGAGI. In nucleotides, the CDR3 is TGTGCCAGCAGTTACTCGACGGGCAGGCGGGGGACCCAGTACTTC. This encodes CASSYSTGRRGTQYF.

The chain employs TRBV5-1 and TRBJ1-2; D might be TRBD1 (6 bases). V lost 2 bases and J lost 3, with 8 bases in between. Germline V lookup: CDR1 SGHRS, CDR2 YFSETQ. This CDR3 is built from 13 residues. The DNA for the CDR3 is TGCGCCAGCAGCTTTTACAGGGACTATGGCTACACCTTC. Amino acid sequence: CASSFYRDYGYTF.